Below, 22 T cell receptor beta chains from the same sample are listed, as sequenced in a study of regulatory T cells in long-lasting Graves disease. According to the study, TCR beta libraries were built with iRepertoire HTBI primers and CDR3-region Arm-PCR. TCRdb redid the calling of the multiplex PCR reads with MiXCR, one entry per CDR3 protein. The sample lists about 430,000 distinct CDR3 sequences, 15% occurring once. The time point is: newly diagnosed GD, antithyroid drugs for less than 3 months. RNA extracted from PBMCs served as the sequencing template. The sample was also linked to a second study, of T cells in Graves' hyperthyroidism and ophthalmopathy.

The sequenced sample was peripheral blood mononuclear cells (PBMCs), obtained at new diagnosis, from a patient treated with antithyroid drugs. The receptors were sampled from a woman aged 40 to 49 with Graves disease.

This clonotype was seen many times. CDR3 protein: CASTQGGRNTEAFF. The CDR3 DNA reads TGTGCCAGCACCCAGGGGGGACGGAACACTGAAGCTTTCTTT. The chain links TRBV2 to TRBJ1-1; 7 bases fit TRBD1. Germline V CDR1 and CDR2: SNHLY, FYNNEI. Unmatched junction bases numbered 6, after V lost 7 bases and J lost 1 base. The CDR3 is 14 amino acids.

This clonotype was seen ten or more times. CDR3 nucleotide sequence: TGCAGTGCGCGACTAGCGGAGGACACCGGGGAGCTGTTTTTT. Translated, it gives CSARLAEDTGELFF. The genes are TRBV20-1 and TRBJ2-2, with TRBD2 matching over 9 bases. The CDR3 covers 14 residues. The germline V gene has CDR1 DFQATT and CDR2 SNEGSKA (reference sequence). V shed 6 bases, J shed 3 bases, and the junction held 5 bases outside the gene matches.

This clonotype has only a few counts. For the CDR3, the DNA is TGTGCCAGCAGCCTTGACAGGGTGGCGGACAAGCAGTACTTC. It translates to CASSLDRVADKQYF. V usage is TRBV14 and J usage is TRBJ2-7; TRBD1 agrees at 7 bases. The length of the CDR3 is 14 residues. CDR1 is SGHDN and CDR2 is FVKESK in the germline V gene. The ends lost 4 bases at V and 8 bases at J; junction bases unmatched: 11. Combining the CDR3 with reference TRBV14 and TRBJ2-7 gives the whole variable domain EAGVTQFPSHSVIEKGQTVTLRCDPISGHDNLYWYRRVMGKEIKFLLHFVKESKQDESGMPNNRFLAERTGGTYSTLKVQPAELEDSGVYFCASSLDRVADKQYFGPGTRLTVT.

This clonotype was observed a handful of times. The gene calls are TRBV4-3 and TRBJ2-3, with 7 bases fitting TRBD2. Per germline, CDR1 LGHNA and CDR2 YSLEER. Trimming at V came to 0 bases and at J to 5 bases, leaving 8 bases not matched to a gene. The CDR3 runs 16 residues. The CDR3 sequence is CASSQDRGGSRDTQYF. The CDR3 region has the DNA TGCGCCAGCAGCCAAGATCGGGGCGGGAGTAGAGATACGCAGTATTTT.

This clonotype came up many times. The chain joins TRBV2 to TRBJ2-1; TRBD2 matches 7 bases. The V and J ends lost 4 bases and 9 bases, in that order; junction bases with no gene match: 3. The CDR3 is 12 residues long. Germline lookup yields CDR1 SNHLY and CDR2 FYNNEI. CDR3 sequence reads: CASSGVAGEQFF. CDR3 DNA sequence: TGTGCCAGCAGTGGAGTAGCGGGTGAGCAGTTCTTC.

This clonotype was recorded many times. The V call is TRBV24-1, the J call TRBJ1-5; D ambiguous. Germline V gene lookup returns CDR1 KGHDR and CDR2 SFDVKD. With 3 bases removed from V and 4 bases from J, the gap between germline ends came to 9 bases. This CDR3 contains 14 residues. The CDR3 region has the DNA TGTGCCACCAGTGATGGCCACAAGAATCAGCCCCAGCATTTT. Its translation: CATSDGHKNQPQHF.

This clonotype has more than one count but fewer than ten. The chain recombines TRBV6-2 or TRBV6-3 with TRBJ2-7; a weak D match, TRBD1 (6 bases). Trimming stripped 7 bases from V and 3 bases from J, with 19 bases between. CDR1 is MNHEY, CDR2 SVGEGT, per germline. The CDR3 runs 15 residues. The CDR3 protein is CASKGVGQQDYEQYF. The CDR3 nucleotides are TGTGCCAGCAAGGGGGTAGGTCAACAAGACTACGAGCAGTACTTC.

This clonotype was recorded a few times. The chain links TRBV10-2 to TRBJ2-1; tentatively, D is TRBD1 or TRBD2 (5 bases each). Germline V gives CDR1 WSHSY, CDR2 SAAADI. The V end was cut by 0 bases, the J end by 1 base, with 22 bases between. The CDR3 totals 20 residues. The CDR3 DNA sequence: TGCGCCAGCAGTGAGTCGGTAGTGGGGGTGTATCGACTGTCCTACAATGAGCAGTTCTTC. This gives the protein CASSESVVGVYRLSYNEQFF.

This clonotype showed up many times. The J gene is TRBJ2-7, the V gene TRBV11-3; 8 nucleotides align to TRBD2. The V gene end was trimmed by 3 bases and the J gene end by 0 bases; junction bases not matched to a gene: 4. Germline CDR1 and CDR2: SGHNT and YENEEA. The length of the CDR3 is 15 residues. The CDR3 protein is CASSFILADSYEQYF. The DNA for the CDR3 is TGTGCCAGCAGCTTTATACTAGCGGACTCCTACGAGCAGTACTTC. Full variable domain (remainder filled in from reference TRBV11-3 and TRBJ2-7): EAGVVQSPRYKIIEKKQPVAFWCNPISGHNTLYWYLQNLGQGPELLIRYENEEAVDDSQLPKDRFSAERLKGVDSTLKIQPAELGDSAVYLCASSFILADSYEQYFGPGTRLTVT.

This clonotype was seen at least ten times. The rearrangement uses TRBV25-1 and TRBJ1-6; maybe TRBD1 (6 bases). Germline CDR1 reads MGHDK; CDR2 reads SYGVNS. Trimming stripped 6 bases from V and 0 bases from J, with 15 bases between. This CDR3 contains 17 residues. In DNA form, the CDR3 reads TGTGCCAGCAGAGAGACAGGTTCCCCCTCCTATAATTCACCCCTCCACTTT. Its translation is CASRETGSPSYNSPLHF.

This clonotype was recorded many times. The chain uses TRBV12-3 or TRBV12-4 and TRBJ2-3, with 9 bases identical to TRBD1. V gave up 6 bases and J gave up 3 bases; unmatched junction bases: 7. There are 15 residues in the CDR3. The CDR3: CASRKQGAGTDTQYF. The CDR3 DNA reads TGTGCCAGCAGAAAACAGGGGGCTGGTACAGATACGCAGTATTTT.

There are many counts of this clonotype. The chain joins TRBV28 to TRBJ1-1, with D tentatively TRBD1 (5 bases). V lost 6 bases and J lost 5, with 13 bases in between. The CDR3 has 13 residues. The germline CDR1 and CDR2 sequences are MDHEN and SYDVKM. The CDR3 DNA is TGTGCCAGCAGAGGAGGGGTTAGTACTGAAGCTTTCTTT. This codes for CASRGGVSTEAFF.

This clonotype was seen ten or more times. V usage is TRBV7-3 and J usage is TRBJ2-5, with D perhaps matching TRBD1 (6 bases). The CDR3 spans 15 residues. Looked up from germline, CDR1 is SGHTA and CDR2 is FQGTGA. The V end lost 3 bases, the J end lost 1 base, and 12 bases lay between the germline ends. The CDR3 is CASSFSGVPQETQYF. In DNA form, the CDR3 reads TGTGCCAGCAGCTTCTCAGGGGTCCCCCAAGAGACCCAGTACTTC.

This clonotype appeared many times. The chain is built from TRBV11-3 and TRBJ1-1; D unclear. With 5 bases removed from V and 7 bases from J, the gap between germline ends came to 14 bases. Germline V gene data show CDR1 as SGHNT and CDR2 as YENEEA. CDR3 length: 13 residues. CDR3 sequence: CASSPPGSFEAFF. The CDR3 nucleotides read TGTGCCAGCAGCCCCCCGGGAAGCTTTGAAGCTTTCTTT.

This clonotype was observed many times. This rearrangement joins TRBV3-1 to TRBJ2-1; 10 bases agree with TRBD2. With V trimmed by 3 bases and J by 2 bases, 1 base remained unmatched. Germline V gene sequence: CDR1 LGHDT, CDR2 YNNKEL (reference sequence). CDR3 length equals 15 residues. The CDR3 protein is CASSQGLATYNEQFF. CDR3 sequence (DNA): TGTGCCAGCAGCCAGGGACTAGCGACCTACAATGAGCAGTTCTTC.

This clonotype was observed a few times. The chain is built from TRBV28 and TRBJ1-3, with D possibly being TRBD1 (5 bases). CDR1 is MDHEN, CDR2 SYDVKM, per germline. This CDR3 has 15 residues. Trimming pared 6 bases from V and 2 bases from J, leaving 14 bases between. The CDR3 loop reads CASREAGITGNTIYF. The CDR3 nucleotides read TGTGCCAGCAGGGAAGCAGGGATCACTGGAAACACCATATATTTT.

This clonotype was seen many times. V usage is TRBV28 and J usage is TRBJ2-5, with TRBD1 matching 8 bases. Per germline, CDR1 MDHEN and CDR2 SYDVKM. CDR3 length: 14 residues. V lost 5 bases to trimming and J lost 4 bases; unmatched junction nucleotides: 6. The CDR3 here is CASSPTGEIETQYF. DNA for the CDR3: TGTGCCAGCAGTCCGACAGGGGAGATAGAGACCCAGTACTTC.

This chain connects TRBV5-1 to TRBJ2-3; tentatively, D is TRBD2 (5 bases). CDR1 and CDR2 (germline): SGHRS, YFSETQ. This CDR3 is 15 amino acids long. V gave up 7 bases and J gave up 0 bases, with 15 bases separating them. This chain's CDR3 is CASGIEGSSTDTQYF. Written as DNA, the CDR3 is TGCGCCAGCGGCATTGAGGGCAGTAGCACAGATACGCAGTATTTT.

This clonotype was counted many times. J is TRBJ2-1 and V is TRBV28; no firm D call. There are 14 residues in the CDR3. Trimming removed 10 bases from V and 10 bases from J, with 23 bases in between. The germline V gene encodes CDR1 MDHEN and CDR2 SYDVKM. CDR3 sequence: CATRYASRVGEQFF. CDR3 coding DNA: TGTGCCACCCGATATGCGTCTCGCGTAGGGGAGCAGTTCTTC. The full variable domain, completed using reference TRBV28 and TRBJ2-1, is DVKVTQSSRYLVKRTGEKVFLECVQDMDHENMFWYRQDPGLGLRLIYFSYDVKMKEKGDIPEGYSVSREKKERFSLILESASTNQTSMYLCATRYASRVGEQFFGPGTRLTVL.

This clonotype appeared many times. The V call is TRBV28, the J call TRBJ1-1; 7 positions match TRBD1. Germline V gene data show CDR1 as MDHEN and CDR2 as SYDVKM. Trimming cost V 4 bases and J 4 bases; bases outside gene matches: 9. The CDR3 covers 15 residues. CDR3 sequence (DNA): TGTGCCAGCAGTTCACCACAGGGGTCTCCCACTGAAGCTTTCTTT. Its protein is CASSSPQGSPTEAFF.

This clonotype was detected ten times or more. The CDR3 DNA is TGTGCCAGCAGTTCCCCGGGACAAGTAAACGAGCAGTACTTC. This sequence encodes CASSSPGQVNEQYF. The chain employs TRBV12-3 or TRBV12-4 and TRBJ2-7; D is possibly TRBD1 (6 bases). The CDR3 loop spans 14 amino acids. The ends were cut back, 4 bases at V and 5 bases at J, with 15 bases in the middle.

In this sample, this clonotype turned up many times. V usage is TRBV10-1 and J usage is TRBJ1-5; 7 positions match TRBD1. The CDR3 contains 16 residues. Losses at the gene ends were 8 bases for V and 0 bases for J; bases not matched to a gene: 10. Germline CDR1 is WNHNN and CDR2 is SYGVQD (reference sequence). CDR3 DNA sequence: TGCGCCAGCCGGGACAGTTCAAAGTATAGCAATCAGCCCCAGCATTTT. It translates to CASRDSSKYSNQPQHF.